A selection of T cell receptor beta chains follows, all from one sample in a study of response to subunit inactivated influenza vaccine. TCRdb reanalysed the RT-PCR reads using MiXCR and keeps one entry per CDR3 protein. The data hold more than 600,000 distinct CDR3 sequences, with roughly 18% observed a single time. The specimen comprised PBMCs from blood, sampled 5 days after vaccination. The receptors stem from a man aged 45-60 years who received an inactivated influenza vaccine. CDR3s include the opening cysteine and the closing phenylalanine or tryptophan. The D gene is left open where the match is weak. Some rows mark clone size as missing; the rest say once, few, many or name a class of expanded clone.

length,D,V,J,size,CDR3,DNA
14,TRBD1,TRBV7-2,TRBJ2-7,few,CASSSRSGGGEQYF,TGTGCCAGCAGCAGCCGATCAGGGGGCGGCGAGCAGTACTTC
17,NA,TRBV7-9,TRBJ2-1,NA,CASSLWVGALSYNEQFF,TGTGCCAGCAGCTTATGGGTGGGGGCTCTCTCCTACAATGAGCAGTTCTTC
15,NA,TRBV7-2,TRBJ2-1,NA,CASSPNAGTYNEQFF,TGTGCCAGCAGCCCCAACGCGGGTACCTACAATGAGCAGTTCTTC
16,TRBD2,TRBV5-1,TRBJ2-1,NA,CASKSIAGGPGNEQFF,TGCGCCAGCAAATCTATAGCGGGGGGTCCAGGCAATGAGCAGTTCTTC
12,NA,TRBV9,TRBJ2-7,few,CASSVQGQEQYF,TGTGCCAGCAGCGTACAGGGCCAAGAGCAGTACTTC
14,NA,TRBV6-2/TRBV6-3,TRBJ1-2,NA,CASSYSGRNLGYTF,TGTGCCAGCAGTTACTCTGGGCGCAACCTGGGCTACACCTTC
15,TRBD1,TRBV20-1,TRBJ2-7,NA,CSARDRDREVYEQYF,TGCAGTGCTAGAGACCGGGACAGGGAAGTCTACGAGCAGTACTTC
14,TRBD1,TRBV4-2,TRBJ2-1,once,CASSQTGVQETQFF,TGTGCCAGCAGCCAGACAGGGGTTCAAGAGACCCAGTTCTTC
17,NA,TRBV5-1,TRBJ2-7,few,CASSLLPQEAPGYEQYF,TGCGCCAGCAGCTTGCTTCCACAGGAGGCCCCAGGGTACGAGCAGTACTTC
13,NA,TRBV5-5,TRBJ2-3,few,CASRPGSTDTQYF,TGTGCCAGCAGACCCGGGAGCACAGATACGCAGTATTTT
16,NA,TRBV4-2,TRBJ2-1,NA,CASSRLAGRGLGEQFF,TGTGCCAGCAGCCGTCTAGCGGGCAGGGGGCTAGGGGAGCAGTTCTTC
15,NA,TRBV6-1,TRBJ2-1,NA,CASSIGQGGYNEQFF,TGTGCCAGCTCCATAGGGCAAGGGGGCTACAATGAGCAGTTCTTC
15,NA,TRBV6-1,TRBJ1-3,NA,CASSDGLFTGNTIYF,TGTGCCAGCAGTGACGGACTGTTCACTGGAAACACCATATATTTT
17,TRBD2,TRBV12-3/TRBV12-4,TRBJ2-5,NA,CASSRLTTLAYQETQYF,TGTGCCAGCAGTCGCCTCACGACACTAGCGTACCAAGAGACCCAGTACTTC
16,TRBD2,TRBV12-3/TRBV12-4,TRBJ2-5,many,CASSLTSGGGQETQYF,TGTGCCAGCAGTTTGACTAGCGGGGGGGGACAAGAGACCCAGTACTTC
14,NA,TRBV4-2,TRBJ1-5,NA,CASSQPGGNQPQHF,TGTGCCAGCAGCCAACCGGGGGGCAATCAGCCCCAGCATTTT
16,NA,TRBV18,TRBJ2-7,few,CASSANSPKFSYEQYF,TGTGCCAGCTCCGCGAACAGCCCTAAGTTCTCCTACGAGCAGTACTTC
12,NA,TRBV12-3/TRBV12-4,TRBJ1-1,NA,CASSLAPAEAFF,TGTGCCAGCAGTTTAGCGCCAGCCGAAGCTTTCTTT
13,NA,TRBV29-1,TRBJ1-4,few,CSVGVGTNEKLFF,TGCAGCGTTGGAGTCGGGACTAATGAAAAACTGTTTTTT
17,NA,TRBV9,TRBJ2-3,NA,CASSKGLNPPAGDTQYF,TGTGCCAGCAGCAAAGGACTAAACCCTCCTGCGGGAGATACGCAGTATTTT
13,NA,TRBV7-7,TRBJ2-2,NA,CASSAGDTGELFF,TGTGCCAGCAGTGCAGGGGACACCGGGGAGCTGTTTTTT
13,TRBD2,TRBV9,TRBJ2-3,few,CASSVEAGGPRYF,TGTGCCAGCAGCGTAGAGGCGGGGGGGCCGAGGTATTTT
15,TRBD1,TRBV28,TRBJ2-7,few,CASSFIQTGAGEQYF,TGTGCCAGCAGTTTCATCCAGACAGGGGCAGGGGAGCAGTACTTC
14,NA,TRBV24-1,TRBJ2-5,NA,CATSDFQGGETQYF,TGTGCCACCAGTGATTTCCAGGGGGGGGAGACCCAGTACTTC
13,NA,TRBV28,TRBJ1-2,few,CASSGGRRHGYTF,TGTGCCAGCAGTGGGGGGCGGAGGCATGGCTACACCTTC
17,TRBD2,TRBV28,TRBJ2-1,NA,CASSPRSSGTGLNEQFF,TGTGCCAGCAGCCCAAGATCTAGCGGGACGGGGCTCAATGAGCAGTTCTTC
12,NA,TRBV6-5,TRBJ1-4,NA,CASSGPNEKLFF,TGTGCCAGCAGTGGGCCTAATGAAAAACTGTTTTTT
17,TRBD1,TRBV6-2/TRBV6-3,TRBJ1-1,NA,CASSYVPGQGMNTEAFF,TGTGCCAGCAGCTATGTCCCGGGACAGGGAATGAACACTGAAGCTTTCTTT
14,NA,TRBV5-5,TRBJ2-4,NA,CASSERVAKNIQYF,TGTGCCAGCAGCGAACGAGTAGCCAAAAACATTCAGTACTTC
14,NA,TRBV15,TRBJ2-7,few,CATSRDFGPYEQYF,TGTGCCACCAGCAGAGATTTCGGGCCCTACGAGCAGTACTTC
14,TRBD1,TRBV12-3/TRBV12-4,TRBJ1-4,many,CASSSGQGRQKLFF,TGTGCCAGCAGTTCGGGACAGGGAAGGCAAAAACTGTTTTTT